This TCR beta chain is from a study of OX40 agonist ivuxolimab in advanced cancers. Sequencing used immunoSEQ multiplex PCR; TCRdb keeps in-frame clones, though not all of them. The table lists tens of thousands of clones, around four fifths of them singletons. V was trimmed by 0 bases and J by 9 bases, leaving 14 bases between them. CDR3 size: 15 residues. Germline lookup yields CDR1 SEHNR and CDR2 FQNEAQ (reference sequence). The V call is TRBV7-9, the J call TRBJ2-2, with D perhaps matching TRBD2 (6 bases). Sample: CD4+ or CD8+ T cells sorted from blood, taken in a trial of the OX40 agonist ivuxolimab. This TCR was sampled from an adult with an advanced solid tumor such as melanoma, head and neck, liver or kidney cancer. CDR3 bases: TGTGCCAGCAGCTTAGCCAGGGACTCCGAGAGGGAGCTGTTTTTT. Translated: CASSLARDSERELFF.